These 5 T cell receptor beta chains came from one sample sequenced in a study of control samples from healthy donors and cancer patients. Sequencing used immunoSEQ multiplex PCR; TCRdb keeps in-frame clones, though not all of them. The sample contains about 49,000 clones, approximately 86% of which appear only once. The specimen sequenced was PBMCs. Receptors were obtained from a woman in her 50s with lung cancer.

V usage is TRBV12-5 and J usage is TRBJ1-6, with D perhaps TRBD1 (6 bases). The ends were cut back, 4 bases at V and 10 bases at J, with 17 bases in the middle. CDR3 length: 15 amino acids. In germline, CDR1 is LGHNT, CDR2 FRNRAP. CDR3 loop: CASGSGDTPGSPLHF. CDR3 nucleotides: TGTGCTAGTGGTTCGGGGGACACCCCGGGGTCACCCCTCCACTTT.

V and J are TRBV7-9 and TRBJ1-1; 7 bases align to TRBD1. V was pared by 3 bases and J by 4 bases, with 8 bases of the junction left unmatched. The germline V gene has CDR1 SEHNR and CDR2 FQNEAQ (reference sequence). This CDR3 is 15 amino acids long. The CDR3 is CASSFRRQGGTEAFF. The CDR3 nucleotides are TGTGCCAGCAGCTTTCGCCGACAGGGAGGCACTGAAGCTTTCTTT.

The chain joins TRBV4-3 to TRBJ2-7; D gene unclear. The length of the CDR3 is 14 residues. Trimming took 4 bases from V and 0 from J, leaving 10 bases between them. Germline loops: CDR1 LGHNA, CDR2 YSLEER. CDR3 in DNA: TGCGCCAGCAGCCCCCGCCAGAGCTCCTACGAGCAGTACTTC. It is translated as CASSPRQSSYEQYF.

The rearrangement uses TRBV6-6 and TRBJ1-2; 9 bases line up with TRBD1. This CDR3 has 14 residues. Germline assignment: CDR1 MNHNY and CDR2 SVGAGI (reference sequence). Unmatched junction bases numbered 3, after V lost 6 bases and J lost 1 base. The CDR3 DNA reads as TGTGCCAGCAGGAGACAGGGGGATAACTATGGCTACACCTTC. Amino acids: CASRRQGDNYGYTF.

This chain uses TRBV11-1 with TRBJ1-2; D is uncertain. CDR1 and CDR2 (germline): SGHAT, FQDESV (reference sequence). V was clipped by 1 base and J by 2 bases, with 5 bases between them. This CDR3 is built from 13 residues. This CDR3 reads CASSLDRNYGYTF. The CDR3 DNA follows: TGTGCCAGCAGCTTAGACCGAAACTATGGCTACACCTTC.